A single sample is the source of the 24 T cell receptor beta chains below, sequenced in a study of blood T cells in healthy people across ages. The second PCR ran about 6 to 12 cycles with a sample-barcoded 5' primer and J-beta primers. From the 5' RACE reads, TCRdb called clonotypes with MiXCR, one entry per CDR3 protein. This table has 800,000 or so distinct CDR3 sequences, about 46% appearing once. The sample consisted of blood. The receptor source for this set is a man older than 75 in good health.

V is TRBV5-5 and J is TRBJ1-1; weak D call: TRBD1 (5 bases). CDR3 size: 12 residues. CDR1 is SGHKS, CDR2 YYEKEE, per germline (reference sequence). V lost 1 base to trimming and J lost 8 bases, with 9 bases between them. The CDR3 nucleotides read TGTGCCAGCAGCTTGTGGGGCAGGGAAGCTTTCTTT. Protein sequence: CASSLWGREAFF.

This clonotype has just a few counts. The V and J genes are TRBV4-3 and TRBJ2-7, with 14 nucleotides matching TRBD2. The CDR3 runs 18 residues. Germline values: CDR1 LGHNA, CDR2 YSLEER. J was trimmed by 2 bases and V by 1 base; bases with no gene match: 7. The CDR3, as DNA: TGCGCCAGCAGCCAAGCGCGACTGACTAGCGGGAGGGCCTACGAGCAGTACTTC. The encoded protein is CASSQARLTSGRAYEQYF.

The CDR3 nucleotides read TGCAGCGTTAAGGGGAAGGATGGCTACACCTTC. Its protein product is CSVKGKDGYTF. V gene TRBV29-1 combines with J gene TRBJ1-2; a possible D gene is TRBD1 (5 bases). Germline CDR1 is SQVTM and CDR2 is ANQGSEA. V gave up 5 bases and J gave up 6 bases, with 10 bases separating them. This CDR3 comprises 11 residues.

The V call is TRBV3-1, the J call TRBJ2-7; D gene uncertain. The J call is doubtful: the DNA matches TRBJ2-4 better. The CDR3 is 14 residues long. Germline CDR1 and CDR2: LGHDT and YNNKEL (reference sequence). CDR3 DNA sequence: TGTGCCAGCAGCCAAGATAGCCAAGGCCCCATTCAGTACTTC. Encoded protein: CASSQDSQGPIQYF.

The chain uses TRBV4-1 and TRBJ1-2, with TRBD1 as a possible D gene (5 bases). CDR1 and CDR2 (germline): MGHRA, YSYEKL. The CDR3 length is 16 residues. The ends were cut back, 1 base at V and 4 bases at J, with 16 bases in the middle. This CDR3 reads CASSQVAGMSIYGYTF. The CDR3 DNA sequence: TGCGCCAGCAGCCAAGTGGCAGGGATGTCGATCTATGGCTACACCTTC.

The chain recombines TRBV29-1 with TRBJ1-1; D not certain. Trimming took off 1 base at V and 2 bases at J, with 14 bases between the two ends. This CDR3 has 15 residues. Germline CDR1 SQVTM, CDR2 ANQGSEA. The CDR3 DNA sequence: TGCAGCGTTGAAGGGCCCGTCGAGTTTAACACTGAAGCTTTCTTT. As protein: CSVEGPVEFNTEAFF.

This clonotype turned up a few times. This chain connects TRBV29-1 to TRBJ2-7; 9 nucleotides align to TRBD1. Germline assignment: CDR1 SQVTM and CDR2 ANQGSEA. The CDR3 covers 12 residues. J was trimmed by 5 bases and V by 6 bases; bases with no gene match: 5. CDR3 sequence reads: CSVGQGRHEQYF. In DNA, the CDR3 is TGCAGCGTAGGACAGGGGAGGCACGAGCAGTACTTC.

In its sample, this clonotype was seen a few times. The chain carries TRBV7-9 and TRBJ1-1, with a possible D match to TRBD1 (5 bases). Germline V gene lookup returns CDR1 SEHNR and CDR2 FQNEAQ (reference sequence). Trimming left V 5 bases short and J 1 base short, with 11 bases between. This CDR3 comprises 14 residues. The CDR3 DNA sequence: TGTGCCAGCAGCATGGACACTTCGAACACTGAAGCTTTCTTT. Protein product: CASSMDTSNTEAFF.

This clonotype was counted a few times. The chain joins TRBV6-5 to TRBJ2-3, with 8 bases fitting TRBD2. The CDR3 loop spans 15 amino acids. V gave up 6 bases and J gave up 6 bases; unmatched junction bases: 11. The germline V gene encodes CDR1 MNHEY and CDR2 SVGAGI. Written as DNA, the CDR3 is TGTGCCAGCAGCTTTAGCGGGACTAAGTCTGATACGCAGTATTTT. Encoded protein: CASSFSGTKSDTQYF.

This chain connects TRBV20-1 to TRBJ1-2; no clear D. CDR3 size: 13 residues. V was pared by 2 bases and J by 6 bases, with 13 bases between. The germline CDR1 and CDR2 sequences are DFQATT and SNEGSKA (reference sequence). CDR3 sequence: CSARLLTVDGYTF. CDR3 nucleotide sequence: TGCAGTGCTAGACTACTAACGGTGGATGGCTACACCTTC.

The genes are TRBV20-1 and TRBJ2-1; 13 bases are shared with TRBD2. The CDR3 runs 18 residues. Looked up from germline, CDR1 is DFQATT and CDR2 is SNEGSKA (reference sequence). Trimming cost V 6 bases and J 8 bases; bases outside gene matches: 19. CDR3 nucleotide sequence: TGCAGTGCAGAACCTACACTAGCGGGAGGGAGAATCGTAGATGAGCAGTTCTTC. It encodes CSAEPTLAGGRIVDEQFF.

The V and J genes are TRBV28 and TRBJ2-1; no clear D. With 8 bases removed from V and 12 bases from J, the gap between germline ends came to 17 bases. This CDR3 region has 12 residues. Germline V lookup: CDR1 MDHEN, CDR2 SYDVKM. The CDR3, as DNA: TGTGCCAGCGCGGACGGTGTCTACGTGCAGTTCTTC. Its protein product is CASADGVYVQFF. Drawing the rest from reference TRBV28 and TRBJ2-1, the complete variable domain is DVKVTQSSRYLVKRTGEKVFLECVQDMDHENMFWYRQDPGLGLRLIYFSYDVKMKEKGDIPEGYSVSREKKERFSLILESASTNQTSMYLCASADGVYVQFFGPGTRLTVL.

J is TRBJ2-4 and V is TRBV7-2, with 7 positions matching TRBD1. The J call may be in error: the DNA end matches TRBJ2-7 better. The CDR3 is 16 residues long. CDR1 is SGHTA, CDR2 FQGNSA, per germline. The CDR3 DNA is TGTGCCAGCAGCTCAGCAGGGACAGCAACGGTCTACGAGCAGTACTTC. As protein: CASSSAGTATVYEQYF.

The chain is built from TRBV7-2 and TRBJ1-2; D gene uncertain. Per the germline V gene, CDR1 is SGHTA and CDR2 is FQGNSA. The V end was cut by 1 base, the J end by 4 bases, with 19 bases between. CDR3 length equals 17 residues. This chain's CDR3 is CASSLEIRSAGRYGYTF. CDR3 DNA sequence: TGTGCCAGCAGCTTAGAGATAAGGTCAGCAGGACGCTATGGCTACACCTTC.

The rearrangement joins TRBV4-3 to TRBJ1-2; 7 positions agree with TRBD1. V was clipped by 0 bases and J by 5 bases; unmatched bases: 3. CDR1 is LGHNA, CDR2 YSLEER, per germline. The CDR3 is made up of 14 amino acids. In DNA, the CDR3 is TGCGCCAGCAGCCAAGATGGGACAGATTATGGCTACACCTTC. It yields the protein CASSQDGTDYGYTF.

V is TRBV2 and J is TRBJ2-5; no reliable D call. CDR1 SNHLY and CDR2 FYNNEI come from the germline V gene. The CDR3 loop spans 13 amino acids. Trimming took off 4 bases at V and 3 bases at J, with 9 bases between the two ends. CDR3 DNA: TGTGCCAGCAGTGCTATATTGAAAGAGACCCAGTACTTC. Translation gives CASSAILKETQYF.

This rearrangement joins TRBV29-1 to TRBJ1-2; D ambiguous. V lost 3 bases, J lost 5 bases, and 13 bases lay in between. Germline V gives CDR1 SQVTM, CDR2 ANQGSEA. The CDR3 is 13 residues long. The CDR3 region is CSVESAGVYGYTF. CDR3 DNA: TGCAGCGTTGAGTCGGCCGGAGTGTATGGCTACACCTTC.

The chain recombines TRBV6-6 with TRBJ2-7; the D gene is possibly TRBD2 (5 bases). Trimming pared 11 bases from V and 2 bases from J, leaving 16 bases between. The CDR3 is made up of 13 amino acids. Per the germline V gene, CDR1 is MNHNY and CDR2 is SVGAGI (reference sequence). The CDR3 region has the DNA TGTGCCGATCCTGATAGCGCAACCTACGAGCAGTACTTC. Its translation: CADPDSATYEQYF.

The V call is TRBV7-2, the J call TRBJ2-1; TRBD1 aligns across 8 bases. The CDR3 loop spans 16 amino acids. Per germline, CDR1 SGHTA and CDR2 FQGNSA. V dropped 6 bases and J dropped 1; count of bases not matched to a gene: 8. CDR3 loop: CASRKTGGPSYNEQFF. CDR3 DNA sequence: TGTGCCAGCAGAAAAACAGGGGGACCGTCCTACAATGAGCAGTTCTTC.

In its sample, this clonotype was seen a few times. This chain joins TRBV2 and TRBJ2-5; TRBD1 or TRBD2 may be the D gene (5 bases each). The CDR3 consists of 15 residues. CDR1 SNHLY and CDR2 FYNNEI come from the germline V gene. V lost 6 bases and J lost 5, with 19 bases in between. The CDR3 reads CASRAGTVRLETQYF. CDR3 DNA sequence: TGTGCCAGCAGGGCCGGGACCGTACGCCTGGAGACCCAGTACTTC.

The chain links TRBV3-1 to TRBJ2-3; D remains ambiguous. The V and J ends lost 0 bases and 6 bases respectively, with 13 bases between them. In germline, CDR1 is LGHDT, CDR2 YNNKEL (reference sequence). The CDR3 is made up of 15 amino acids. As DNA, the CDR3 is TGTGCCAGCAGCCAAGATCATAACAGACCTGATACGCAGTATTTT. As protein: CASSQDHNRPDTQYF.

The chain is built from TRBV28 and TRBJ1-5, with D unresolved. V lost 8 bases, J lost 0 bases, and 8 bases lay in between. The CDR3 is 13 residues long. Germline V gene sequence: CDR1 MDHEN, CDR2 SYDVKM. The CDR3 protein is CASQTDSNQPQHF. The DNA of the CDR3 is TGTGCCAGCCAGACTGATAGCAATCAGCCCCAGCATTTT.

The chain employs TRBV10-3 and TRBJ1-6; TRBD1 matches at 8 bases. With V trimmed by 0 bases and J by 7 bases, 5 bases remained unmatched. The CDR3 contains 16 residues. The germline CDR1 and CDR2 sequences are ENHRY and SYGVKD. The CDR3: CAISESAGGGNSPLHF. The CDR3 nucleotides read TGTGCCATCAGTGAGTCGGCAGGGGGCGGCAATTCACCCCTCCACTTT.

In regard to this clonotype: No DNA is shown, since the ends of the CDR3 on it are uncertain; the CDR3 is the one TCRdb lists. The genes are TRBV21-1 and TRBJ2-5; TRBD1, the table's D call, was not compared with the DNA. TRBV21-1 is assigned pseudogene status. The CDR3 totals 17 residues, both ends included. CDR3 loop: CASSKRFVGTGNYEQYF.